This T cell receptor (beta chain) was found in a study of blood T cell repertoires in COVID-19. TCRdb's copy holds only in-frame clones and misses some; the assay was immunoSEQ multiplex PCR. The sample lists about 180,000 clones, more than 75% occurring once. This TCR came from a person aged 65-85 years with COVID-19, enrolled during active disease. Input material: peripheral blood.

The DNA for the CDR3 is TGTGCCAGCAGCCCCCTGGGGGGGGCCCTGGCGGGATACGAGCAGTACTTC. This encodes CASSPLGGALAGYEQYF. This rearrangement joins TRBV7-2 to TRBJ2-7; D might be TRBD2 (7 bases). V gave up 5 bases and J gave up 4 bases, with 24 bases separating them. The germline CDR1 and CDR2 sequences are SGHTA and FQGNSA. This CDR3 spans 17 amino acids.